This T cell receptor (beta chain) stems from a study of T cells in Graves' hyperthyroidism and ophthalmopathy. The study, taken as a whole, reports: In the analysis, a 13 V-J model separated ophthalmopathy from stable hyperthyroidism. Prediction of ophthalmopathy progression came a median 6.5 months pre-onset.

Amplified TCR beta CDR3 regions derived from RNA transcripts. HTBI primers were used for first-round RT-PCR of the TCR CDR3. Each CDR3 protein gets one entry after TCRdb re-called the multiplex PCR reads with MiXCR. The table includes about 720,000 distinct CDR3 sequences, roughly 15% detected once. A word on this clonotype: Its specificity is not known.

Germline V lookup: CDR1 SGHRS, CDR2 YFSETQ. The germline V and J ends were trimmed by 4 bases and 5 bases, with 13 bases remaining between them. The CDR3 runs to 13 residues. The chain links TRBV5-1 to TRBJ2-7; tentative D call: TRBD2 (7 bases). The clonotype comes from a man in his late teens or twenties with Graves' hyperthyroidism. The material sequenced was blood. The DNA for the CDR3 is TGCGCCAGCAGCCCCCGGGGGGCAAACGAGCAGTACTTC. Translating gives CASSPRGANEQYF.